What follows are 5 T cell receptor beta chains derived from one specimen sequenced in a study of cytomegalovirus exposure and HLA in healthy donors (dated by TCRdb to 2016 to 2017). Libraries were prepared through the immunoSEQ multiplex PCR assay. For the multiplex PCR, a mixture combining 60 forward primers for TCR Vbeta segments and 13 reverse primers for TCR Jbeta segments was used. In its TCRdb copy, this immuneACCESS table keeps in-frame sequences only and misses some clones. Where compared with another copy, unresolved V genes explain less than half of these, and the others have no known cause. The sample table records more than 85,000 clones; 86% of these occur just once. The ten largest clones capture 1.5% to 2% of the sample. The sample was PBMCs. The receptor set was obtained from a middle-aged man in good health and CMV-seronegative.

V usage is TRBV5-1 and J usage is TRBJ2-1; D is perhaps TRBD1 (5 bases). This CDR3 comprises 17 residues. Germline V gene data show CDR1 as SGHRS and CDR2 as YFSETQ. V was cut by 0 bases and J by 6 bases, with 19 bases left in between. For the CDR3, the DNA is TGCGCCAGCAGCTTGGGTAGGGGCGCTATGGTTGCCAATGAGCAGTTCTTC. Translating it yields CASSLGRGAMVANEQFF.

This clone has a single count. The rearrangement links TRBV6-5 to TRBJ1-1; 8 bases agree with TRBD1. V lost 2 bases and J lost 3; bases outside the gene matches: 5. Germline V CDR1 and CDR2: MNHEY, SVGAGI. This CDR3 spans 15 amino acids. CDR3 in DNA: TGTGCCAGCAGTTACCACAGGGGGGGGGACACTGAAGCTTTCTTT. It encodes CASSYHRGGDTEAFF.

J is TRBJ2-1 and V is TRBV29-1; D might be TRBD2 (7 bases). The V gene's germline CDR1 is SQVTM and CDR2 ANQGSEA. The CDR3 contains 13 residues. The V end lost 7 bases, the J end lost 9 bases, and 19 bases lay between the germline ends. CDR3 sequence: CSAWTRGGGEQFF. CDR3 coding DNA: TGCAGCGCATGGACTAGGGGGGGTGGTGAGCAGTTCTTC.

A single count supports this clone. The chain couples TRBV27 to TRBJ1-3, with 7 bases matching TRBD1. Germline assignment: CDR1 MNHEY and CDR2 SMNVEV (reference sequence). V was clipped by 5 bases and J by 3 bases; unmatched bases: 4. The CDR3 extends over 14 amino acids. The CDR3 bases are TGTGCCAGCAGTCCGTACAGGGGTGGAAACACCATATATTTT. Translating it yields CASSPYRGGNTIYF.

The V call is TRBV29-1, the J call TRBJ2-7; 9 bases align to TRBD1. This CDR3 region has 14 residues. With 5 bases clipped from V and 6 bases from J, the junction kept 11 bases outside the gene matches. Per germline, CDR1 SQVTM and CDR2 ANQGSEA. CDR3 in amino acids: CSVRTGGGLGEQYF. CDR3 DNA sequence: TGCAGCGTTCGTACAGGGGGCGGGCTGGGCGAGCAGTACTTC.